This TCR beta chain was retrieved from a study of blood T cell repertoires in COVID-19. The CDR3 consists of 15 residues. Trimming took 3 bases from V and 6 from J; bases not matched to a gene: 1. CDR1 and CDR2 (germline): MNHNS, SASEGT. Sequencing was performed with immunoSEQ multiplex PCR; in TCRdb, only in-frame clones are kept and a portion is missing. The sample shows a few hundred thousand clones, roughly 90% of them seen only once. The specimen sequenced was PBMCs or T cells enriched from blood (not recorded which). This TCR came from a woman aged 18-29 years who had been exposed to COVID-19. V gene TRBV6-1 combines with J gene TRBJ2-1, with 14 nucleotides matching TRBD2. CDR3 region: CASSDGLAGGNEQFF. Written as DNA, the CDR3 is TGTGCCAGCAGTGACGGACTAGCGGGAGGCAATGAGCAGTTCTTC.